Shown below are 15 T cell receptor beta chains from a single sample sequenced in a study of T cell responses to AZD1222 COVID-19 vaccine. Clones were sequenced by immunoSEQ multiplex PCR, and TCRdb holds only the in-frame ones, with some missing. This table holds 150,000 or so clones, over 75% found once. Here the sequenced sample was peripheral blood, taken on day 0 of AZD1222 vaccination. These receptors originate from an adult in good health.

This rearrangement joins TRBV5-1 to TRBJ2-7, with 8 bases that match TRBD2. J lost 2 bases, V lost 0 bases, and 4 bases had no gene match. This CDR3 has 15 residues. Germline V CDR1 and CDR2: SGHRS, YFSETQ. The CDR3: CASSLAGGRAYEQYF. The CDR3 coding sequence is TGCGCCAGCAGCTTGGCGGGAGGGAGGGCCTACGAGCAGTACTTC.

The genes are TRBV27 and TRBJ1-2; no clear D gene. V was clipped by 0 bases and J by 8 bases, with 13 bases between them. Germline V gene sequence: CDR1 MNHEY, CDR2 SMNVEV (reference sequence). CDR3 length: 14 amino acids. The CDR3 DNA reads TGTGCCAGCAGTTTATCGTTTGAGGGAACCGGCTACACCTTC. Residues: CASSLSFEGTGYTF.

V is TRBV6-5 and J is TRBJ1-5; perhaps TRBD1 as D (6 bases). CDR3 length: 13 residues. V lost 2 bases to trimming and J lost 6 bases, with 8 bases between them. Germline CDR1 reads MNHEY; CDR2 reads SVGAGI. In DNA, the CDR3 is TGTGCCAGCAGTTACCGGGACACTCAGCCCCAGCATTTT. It is translated as CASSYRDTQPQHF.

The chain recombines TRBV5-1 with TRBJ2-7; TRBD2 matches 9 bases. Losses at the gene ends were 2 bases for V and 1 base for J; bases not matched to a gene: 4. The germline gives CDR1 SGHRS, CDR2 YFSETQ. This CDR3 comprises 15 residues. The CDR3 loop is CASSFERGASYEQYF. CDR3 sequence (DNA): TGCGCCAGCAGCTTCGAGCGGGGGGCTTCCTACGAGCAGTACTTC.

V usage is TRBV23-1 and J usage is TRBJ2-1; no definite D call. TRBV23-1 is reported as an ORF; its role is uncertain. V was shortened by 4 bases and J by 0 bases, with 13 bases between the two germline ends. The length of the CDR3 is 16 residues. The CDR3, as DNA: TGCGCCAGCAGTCCTTCCGGTCACAGCTCCTACAATGAGCAGTTCTTC. The encoded protein is CASSPSGHSSYNEQFF.

V and J are TRBV27 and TRBJ2-7; 9 nucleotides match TRBD2. V gave up 2 bases and J gave up 4 bases; unmatched junction bases: 3. There are 14 residues in the CDR3. Germline CDR1 MNHEY, CDR2 SMNVEV (reference sequence). The CDR3 loop reads CASSLLAGSYEQYF. CDR3 sequence (DNA): TGTGCCAGCAGTTTACTAGCGGGGAGTTACGAGCAGTACTTC.

The chain links TRBV2 to TRBJ1-2; weak D call: TRBD1 (6 bases). The CDR3 length is 16 residues. V lost 4 bases to trimming and J lost 4 bases, with 19 bases between them. Per germline, CDR1 SNHLY and CDR2 FYNNEI. CDR3 sequence: CASSGPGPRDIYGYTF. CDR3 in DNA: TGTGCCAGCAGTGGCCCCGGTCCCCGGGACATCTATGGCTACACCTTC.

This chain uses TRBV2 with TRBJ2-7; a possible D gene is TRBD2 (6 bases). V lost 6 bases to trimming and J lost 6 bases, with 21 bases between them. From germline, CDR1 is SNHLY and CDR2 FYNNEI. CDR3 length: 15 amino acids. In nucleotides, the CDR3 is TGTGCCAGCAGCGCCCCGGGGACTTCGCCACCCGAGCAGTACTTC. Encoded protein: CASSAPGTSPPEQYF. The whole variable domain, filled in from reference TRBV2 and TRBJ2-7, reads EPEVTQTPSHQVTQMGQEVILRCVPISNHLYFYWYRQILGQKVEFLVSFYNNEISEKSEIFDDQFSVERPDGSNFTLKIRSTKLEDSAMYFCASSAPGTSPPEQYFGPGTRLTVT.

The rearrangement links TRBV9 to TRBJ1-2; D gene unclear. V was trimmed by 0 bases and J by 5 bases, leaving 11 bases between them. This CDR3 has 14 residues. The V gene's germline CDR1 is SGDLS and CDR2 YYNGEE. CDR3 nucleotides: TGTGCCAGCAGCGTAGCGGCTCCCCCTTATGGCTACACCTTC. Translated: CASSVAAPPYGYTF.

This clone was seen more than once but under ten times. This chain uses TRBV7-8 with TRBJ1-6; 8 bases are a match to TRBD1. Germline V gene data show CDR1 as SGHVS and CDR2 as FQNEAQ. This CDR3 has 15 amino acids. Trimming cost V 5 bases and J 7 bases; bases outside gene matches: 7. The CDR3 here is CASSQGTGKNSPLHF. DNA for the CDR3: TGTGCCAGCAGCCAGGGGACAGGAAAGAATTCACCCCTCCACTTT.

The chain couples TRBV23-1 to TRBJ2-7, with TRBD1 matching over 7 bases. TRBV23-1 is sorted into the ORF group, with uncertain function. CDR3 size: 16 residues. J lost 4 bases, V lost 4 bases, and 13 bases had no gene match. In nucleotides, the CDR3 is TGCGCCAGCAGTCCAGTACAGGGGTGTGCAGAATACGAGCAGTACTTC. Its protein is CASSPVQGCAEYEQYF.

There are a few counts of this clone. Within the sample, other DNA sequences also encode this same CDR3. This chain uses TRBV20-1 with TRBJ1-1; D is ambiguous. The CDR3 sequence is 11 residues long. Germline-derived CDR1 and CDR2 are DFQATT and SNEGSKA (reference sequence). The V end lost 5 bases, the J end lost 1 base, and 5 bases lay between the germline ends. CDR3 in amino acids: CSAGKNTEAFF. The CDR3 DNA follows: TGCAGTGCTGGGAAGAACACTGAAGCTTTCTTT.

The chain uses TRBV28 and TRBJ2-3; unclear D gene. V lost 6 bases and J lost 2, with 15 bases in between. Germline loops: CDR1 MDHEN, CDR2 SYDVKM. The CDR3 sequence is 15 residues long. The CDR3 DNA reads TGTGCCAGCAGCCCGGCGTCGGCATACACAGATACGCAGTATTTT. It specifies CASSPASAYTDTQYF. Full variable domain (remainder filled in from reference TRBV28 and TRBJ2-3): DVKVTQSSRYLVKRTGEKVFLECVQDMDHENMFWYRQDPGLGLRLIYFSYDVKMKEKGDIPEGYSVSREKKERFSLILESASTNQTSMYLCASSPASAYTDTQYFGPGTRLTVL.

This rearrangement joins TRBV2 to TRBJ1-2; 7 positions agree with TRBD1. Trimming took 6 bases from V and 5 from J; bases not matched to a gene: 12. The length of the CDR3 is 15 residues. Germline-derived CDR1 and CDR2 are SNHLY and FYNNEI. The CDR3 region is CASRPPTGSPYGYTF. The CDR3 DNA sequence: TGTGCCAGCAGACCCCCGACAGGGTCCCCGTATGGCTACACCTTC.

This clone was detected many times. The CDR3 loop reads CASSRLSGQDSNQPQHF. The CDR3 DNA sequence: TGTGCCAGCTCACGATTATCGGGACAGGATAGCAATCAGCCCCAGCATTTT. This chain links TRBV18 with TRBJ1-5, with 8 positions matching TRBD1. Germline CDR1 and CDR2: KGHSH and LQKENI. Unmatched junction bases numbered 8, after V lost 4 bases and J lost 0 bases. The CDR3 sequence is 17 residues long.